What follows are 20 T cell receptor beta chains derived from one specimen sequenced in a study of blood T cell repertoires in COVID-19. Profiled with immunoSEQ multiplex PCR; TCRdb holds only in-frame clones, not every one. The table has some 140,000 clones, around 73% seen once; the top ten hold roughly 9.7%. The sample consisted of peripheral blood. These receptors all come from a man between 60 and 70 years old who had recovered from COVID-19.

Note on this clone: At one end, the junction sequence differs from germline, possibly due to a read error. V and J are TRBV7-3 and TRBJ2-6; unclear D gene. The germline gives CDR1 SGHTA, CDR2 FQGTGA. CDR3 size: 15 residues. CDR3 nucleotide sequence: TGTGCCAGCAGTTTAACCAGGTCTGGGGCCAACGTCCTGACTTTC. Its translation: CASSLTRSGANVLTF.

This clone occurred once. V gene TRBV9 combines with J gene TRBJ1-2, with no clear D. V lost 3 bases, J lost 2 bases, and 11 bases lay in between. The V gene's germline CDR1 is SGDLS and CDR2 YYNGEE. The CDR3 length is 14 residues. The CDR3 here is CASSAGFLNYGYTF. CDR3 nucleotides: TGTGCCAGCAGCGCCGGGTTTTTAAACTATGGCTACACCTTC.

The chain uses TRBV6-5 and TRBJ1-5; no firm D call. V was trimmed by 0 bases and J by 0 bases, leaving 3 bases between them. In germline, CDR1 is MNHEY, CDR2 SVGAGI. The CDR3 is 14 residues long. CDR3 sequence reads: CASSYSGSNQPQHF. The CDR3 coding sequence is TGTGCCAGCAGTTACTCCGGTAGCAATCAGCCCCAGCATTTT.

The chain recombines TRBV28 with TRBJ2-2; possible D gene TRBD2, 5 bases. Germline V gene data show CDR1 as MDHEN and CDR2 as SYDVKM. This CDR3 comprises 14 residues. The V and J ends lost 1 base and 9 bases respectively, with 12 bases between them. The CDR3, as DNA: TGTGCCAGCAGTTTATCAACCGGGATCAGGGAGCTGTTTTTT. Its translation: CASSLSTGIRELFF.

The CDR3 coding sequence is TGTGCCAGCAGCCAAGGCGGGGTAGGGGAGCAGTTCTTC. This translates into CASSQGGVGEQFF. This sequence joins TRBV3-1 (or the pseudogene TRBV3-2) and TRBJ2-1; a weak D match, TRBD2 (6 bases). V was clipped by 1 base and J by 10 bases, with 11 bases between them. The CDR3 is 13 residues long. The V gene's germline CDR1 is LGHDT and CDR2 YNNKEL (reference sequence).

The chain is built from TRBV19 and TRBJ1-1, with 7 bases matching TRBD1. Germline lookup yields CDR1 LNHDA and CDR2 SQIVND (reference sequence). The CDR3 has 14 amino acids. Trimming cost V 7 bases and J 1 base; bases outside gene matches: 6. The CDR3 protein is CASKRQGQNTEAFF. For the CDR3, the DNA is TGTGCCAGTAAGCGACAGGGACAGAACACTGAAGCTTTCTTT.

This sequence joins TRBV2 and TRBJ2-5; 8 nucleotides agree with TRBD1. This CDR3 contains 16 residues. With V trimmed by 7 bases and J by 6 bases, 16 bases remained unmatched. The germline CDR1 and CDR2 sequences are SNHLY and FYNNEI. CDR3 amino acids: CASISEAGGGGKTQYF. In DNA form, the CDR3 reads TGTGCCAGCATAAGTGAAGCAGGGGGCGGTGGAAAGACCCAGTACTTC. The full variable domain, in which reference TRBV2 and TRBJ2-5 provide the parts outside the CDR3, is EPEVTQTPSHQVTQMGQEVILRCVPISNHLYFYWYRQILGQKVEFLVSFYNNEISEKSEIFDDQFSVERPDGSNFTLKIRSTKLEDSAMYFCASISEAGGGGKTQYFGPGTRLLVL.

In nucleotides, the CDR3 is TGTGCCAGCAGTTACGGGTTGTTACCCTACACCGGGGAGCTGTTTTTT. This translates into CASSYGLLPYTGELFF. V is TRBV27 and J is TRBJ2-2; no reliable D call. Germline CDR1 MNHEY, CDR2 SMNVEV (reference sequence). Between the trimmed V and J ends, which lost 4 bases and 3 bases, there was a span of 15 bases. The CDR3 totals 16 residues.

J is TRBJ2-3 and V is TRBV19; D may be TRBD1 (5 bases). CDR3 length equals 16 residues. Trimming removed 1 base at V and 6 bases at J, with 17 bases between. Germline CDR1 reads LNHDA; CDR2 reads SQIVND (reference sequence). CDR3 sequence (DNA): TGTGCCAGTAGTATAGTGCTGACAGTAATCGCGGATACGCAGTATTTT. It is translated as CASSIVLTVIADTQYF.

The chain uses TRBV11-2 and TRBJ2-1; 11 positions agree with TRBD2. In germline, CDR1 is SGHAT, CDR2 FQNNGV. This CDR3 contains 17 residues. V shed 2 bases, J shed 7 bases, and the junction held 10 bases outside the gene matches. CDR3 sequence: CASSLTYLAGGSNEQFF. The CDR3 DNA sequence: TGTGCCAGCAGCTTAACCTACCTAGCGGGAGGAAGTAATGAGCAGTTCTTC.

This clone was seen only once. This chain connects TRBV2 to TRBJ1-4; no firm D call. Germline V lookup: CDR1 SNHLY, CDR2 FYNNEI. The CDR3 is 14 residues long. The ends were cut back, 6 bases at V and 0 bases at J, with 8 bases in the middle. The CDR3 loop reads CASRRETTNEKLFF. DNA for the CDR3: TGTGCCAGCAGGAGAGAGACAACTAATGAAAAACTGTTTTTT.

The chain joins TRBV2 to TRBJ1-4; TRBD1 matches at 7 bases. CDR3 length: 17 amino acids. Germline CDR1 reads SNHLY; CDR2 reads FYNNEI. The junction had 14 bases not matched to a gene; V was cut back by 6 bases and J by 4 bases. The CDR3 loop reads CASRLPTGAGFNEKLFF. The CDR3 nucleotides read TGTGCCAGCAGGCTACCTACAGGGGCGGGATTTAATGAAAAACTGTTTTTT. Together with reference TRBV2 and TRBJ1-4, the CDR3 gives the full variable domain: EPEVTQTPSHQVTQMGQEVILRCVPISNHLYFYWYRQILGQKVEFLVSFYNNEISEKSEIFDDQFSVERPDGSNFTLKIRSTKLEDSAMYFCASRLPTGAGFNEKLFFGSGTQLSVL.

The chain uses TRBV6-5 and TRBJ2-7; D possibly corresponds to TRBD1 (6 bases). Germline CDR1 reads MNHEY; CDR2 reads SVGAGI. The CDR3 loop spans 12 amino acids. Trimming removed 8 bases at V and 1 base at J, with 9 bases between. Here the CDR3 reads CASHRGSYEQYF. The CDR3 DNA reads as TGTGCCAGCCATAGGGGGTCCTACGAGCAGTACTTC.

The chain employs TRBV25-1 and TRBJ1-5; D is perhaps TRBD1 (5 bases). The germline V gene has CDR1 MGHDK and CDR2 SYGVNS. The CDR3 extends over 15 amino acids. V lost 4 bases, J lost 6 bases, and 16 bases lay in between. CDR3 residues: CASSALGGEVQPQHF. DNA for the CDR3: TGTGCCAGCAGTGCCCTGGGAGGGGAGGTTCAGCCCCAGCATTTT. The full variable domain, in which reference TRBV25-1 and TRBJ1-5 provide the parts outside the CDR3, is EADIYQTPRYLVIGTGKKITLECSQTMGHDKMYWYQQDPGMELHLIHYSYGVNSTEKGDLSSESTVSRIRTEHFPLTLESARPSHTSQYLCASSALGGEVQPQHFGDGTRLSIL.

The rearrangement joins TRBV6-2 or TRBV6-3 to TRBJ1-1; D is uncertain. V lost 0 bases to trimming and J lost 8 bases, with 16 bases between them. Per germline, CDR1 MNHEY and CDR2 SVGEGT. The CDR3 is made up of 15 amino acids. The CDR3 reads CASSYSAGQSNEAFF. The CDR3 region has the DNA TGTGCCAGCAGTTACTCTGCAGGCCAATCCAACGAAGCTTTCTTT.

The chain joins TRBV2 to TRBJ1-5; D unresolved. The CDR3 spans 15 residues. In germline, CDR1 is SNHLY, CDR2 FYNNEI. Trimming removed 0 bases from V and 5 bases from J, with 11 bases in between. The CDR3: CASSEARGSDQPQHF. The DNA for the CDR3 is TGTGCCAGCAGTGAAGCGCGAGGGTCCGATCAGCCCCAGCATTTT.

This CDR3 is CASSPGSQGREQYF. In DNA, the CDR3 is TGTGCCAGCTCACCAGGCTCACAGGGCAGAGAGCAGTACTTC. The chain recombines TRBV18 with TRBJ2-7; D is perhaps TRBD1 (6 bases). From germline, CDR1 is KGHSH and CDR2 LQKENI. The germline V and J ends were trimmed by 2 bases and 7 bases, with 15 bases remaining between them. The CDR3 runs to 14 residues.

The table lists this clone with a few counts. CDR3 nucleotide sequence: TGCGCCAGCAGCCAAGTTTTCGATGAAAAACTGTTTTTT. Residues: CASSQVFDEKLFF. The chain joins TRBV4-3 to TRBJ1-4; D gene unclear. The CDR3 covers 13 residues. V was trimmed by 1 base and J by 6 bases, leaving 6 bases between them. Germline CDR1 is LGHNA and CDR2 is YSLEER.

CDR3 region: CASRLDSYEQYF. DNA for the CDR3: TGTGCCAGCAGACTCGACAGCTACGAGCAGTACTTC. The chain links TRBV7-2 to TRBJ2-7; possible D gene TRBD1, 5 bases. This CDR3 spans 12 amino acids. V dropped 6 bases and J dropped 3 bases, with 9 bases sitting between them. Germline CDR1 is SGHTA and CDR2 is FQGNSA.

This clone appeared a few times. The V call is TRBV10-3, the J call TRBJ2-1, with 10 bases aligning to TRBD2. Germline CDR1 and CDR2: ENHRY and SYGVKD. The CDR3 covers 15 residues. The V and J ends lost 2 bases and 6 bases, in that order; junction bases with no gene match: 4. The CDR3 loop reads CAISEMSGGGNEQFF. CDR3 DNA sequence: TGTGCCATCAGTGAGATGAGCGGGGGGGGCAATGAGCAGTTCTTC.